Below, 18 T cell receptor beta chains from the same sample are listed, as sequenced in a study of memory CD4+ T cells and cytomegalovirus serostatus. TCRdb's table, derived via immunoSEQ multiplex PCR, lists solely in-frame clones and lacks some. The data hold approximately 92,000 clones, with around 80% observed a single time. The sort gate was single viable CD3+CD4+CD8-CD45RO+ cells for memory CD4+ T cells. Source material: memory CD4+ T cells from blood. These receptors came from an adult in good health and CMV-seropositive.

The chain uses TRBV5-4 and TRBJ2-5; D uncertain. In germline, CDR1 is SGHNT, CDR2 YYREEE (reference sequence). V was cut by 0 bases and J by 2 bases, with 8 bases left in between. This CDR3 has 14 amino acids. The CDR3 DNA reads TGTGCCAGCAGCTTGGTTCCCACGCAAGAGACCCAGTACTTC. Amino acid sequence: CASSLVPTQETQYF.

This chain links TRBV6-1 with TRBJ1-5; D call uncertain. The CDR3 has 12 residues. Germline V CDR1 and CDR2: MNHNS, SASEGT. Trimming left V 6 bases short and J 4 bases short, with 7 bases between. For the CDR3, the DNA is TGTGCCAGCAGAAACCCGAATCAGCCCCAGCATTTT. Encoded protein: CASRNPNQPQHF.

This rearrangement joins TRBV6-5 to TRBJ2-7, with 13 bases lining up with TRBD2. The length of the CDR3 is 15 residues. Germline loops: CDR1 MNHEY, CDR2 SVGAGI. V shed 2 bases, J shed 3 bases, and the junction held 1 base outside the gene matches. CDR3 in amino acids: CASSYGTSGNYEQYF. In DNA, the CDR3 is TGTGCCAGCAGTTACGGGACTAGCGGGAACTACGAGCAGTACTTC.

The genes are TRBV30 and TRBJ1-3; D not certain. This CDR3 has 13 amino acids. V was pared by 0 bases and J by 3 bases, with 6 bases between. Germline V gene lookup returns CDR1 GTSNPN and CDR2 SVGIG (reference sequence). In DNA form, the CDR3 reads TGTGCCTGGAGTGTCAGCCATGGAAACACCATATATTTT. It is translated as CAWSVSHGNTIYF.

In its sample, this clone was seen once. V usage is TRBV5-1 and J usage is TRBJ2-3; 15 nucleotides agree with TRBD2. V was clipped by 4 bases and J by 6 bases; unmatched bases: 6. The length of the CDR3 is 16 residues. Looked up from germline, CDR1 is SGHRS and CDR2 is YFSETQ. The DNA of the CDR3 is TGCGCCAGCAGCGGACTAGCGGGAGGGCCAATGGATACGCAGTATTTT. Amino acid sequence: CASSGLAGGPMDTQYF.

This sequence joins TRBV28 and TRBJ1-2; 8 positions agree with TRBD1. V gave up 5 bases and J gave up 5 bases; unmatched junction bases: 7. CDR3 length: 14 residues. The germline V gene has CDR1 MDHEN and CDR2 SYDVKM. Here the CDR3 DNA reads TGTGCCAGCAGTATAACAGGGGGTACTTATGGCTACACCTTC. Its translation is CASSITGGTYGYTF.

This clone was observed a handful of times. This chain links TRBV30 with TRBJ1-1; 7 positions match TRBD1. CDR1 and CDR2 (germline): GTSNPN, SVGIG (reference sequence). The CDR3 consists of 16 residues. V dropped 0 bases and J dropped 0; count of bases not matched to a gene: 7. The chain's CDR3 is CAWSVPTGQMNTEAFF. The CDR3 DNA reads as TGTGCCTGGAGTGTACCGACGGGACAGATGAACACTGAAGCTTTCTTT.

CDR3 amino acids: CASSPSSTHYYEQYF. The CDR3 region has the DNA TGTGCCAGCTCACCATCTTCGACTCACTACTACGAGCAGTACTTC. The rearrangement joins TRBV18 to TRBJ2-7; no clear D gene. The CDR3 runs 15 residues. CDR1 is KGHSH, CDR2 LQKENI, per germline. V shed 2 bases and J shed 3 bases, with 14 bases lying between them.

The DNA for the CDR3 is TGTGCCAGCAGGGAATACACTGAAGCTTTCTTT. Translation: CASREYTEAFF. The chain uses TRBV6-1 and TRBJ1-1; D gene uncertain. Looked up from germline, CDR1 is MNHNS and CDR2 is SASEGT. The CDR3 has 11 amino acids. The V end was cut by 6 bases, the J end by 3 bases, with 5 bases between.

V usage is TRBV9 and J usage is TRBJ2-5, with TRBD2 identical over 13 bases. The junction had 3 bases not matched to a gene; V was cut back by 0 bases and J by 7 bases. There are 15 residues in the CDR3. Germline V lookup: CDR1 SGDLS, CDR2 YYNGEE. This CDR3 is CASSVGLAGGMTQYF. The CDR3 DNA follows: TGTGCCAGCAGCGTAGGACTAGCGGGAGGAATGACCCAGTACTTC.

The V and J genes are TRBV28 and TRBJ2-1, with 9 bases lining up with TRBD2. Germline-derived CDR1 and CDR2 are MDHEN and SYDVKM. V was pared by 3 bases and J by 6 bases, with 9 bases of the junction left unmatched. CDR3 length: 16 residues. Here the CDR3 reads CASSFGGGRALNEQFF. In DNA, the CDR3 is TGTGCCAGCAGTTTCGGGGGCGGGAGGGCCCTCAATGAGCAGTTCTTC.

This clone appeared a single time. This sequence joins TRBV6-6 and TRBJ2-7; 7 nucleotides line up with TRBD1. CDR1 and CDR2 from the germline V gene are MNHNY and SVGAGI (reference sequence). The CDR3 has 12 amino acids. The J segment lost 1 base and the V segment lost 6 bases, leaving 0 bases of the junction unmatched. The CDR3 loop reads CASRQGSYEQYF. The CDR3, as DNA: TGTGCCAGCAGACAGGGGTCCTACGAGCAGTACTTC.

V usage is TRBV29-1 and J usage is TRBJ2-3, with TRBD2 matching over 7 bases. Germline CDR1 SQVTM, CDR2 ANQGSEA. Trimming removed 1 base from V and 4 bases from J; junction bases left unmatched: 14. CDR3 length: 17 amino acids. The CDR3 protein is CSVEGGGAAARADTQYF. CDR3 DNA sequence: TGCAGCGTTGAAGGGGGAGGGGCCGCGGCCAGGGCAGATACGCAGTATTTT.

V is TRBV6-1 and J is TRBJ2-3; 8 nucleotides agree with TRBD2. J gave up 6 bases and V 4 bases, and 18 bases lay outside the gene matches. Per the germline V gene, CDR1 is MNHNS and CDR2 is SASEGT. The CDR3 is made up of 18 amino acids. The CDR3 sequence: CASSVRGVFREGNDTQYF. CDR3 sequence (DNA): TGTGCCAGCAGTGTTCGGGGGGTTTTCCGGGAGGGAAATGATACGCAGTATTTT.

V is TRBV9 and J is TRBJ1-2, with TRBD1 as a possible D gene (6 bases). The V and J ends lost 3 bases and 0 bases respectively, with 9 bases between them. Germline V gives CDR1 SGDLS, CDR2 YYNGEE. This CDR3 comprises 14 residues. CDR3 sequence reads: CASSATGTNYGYTF. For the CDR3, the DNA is TGTGCCAGCAGCGCGACAGGCACTAACTATGGCTACACCTTC.

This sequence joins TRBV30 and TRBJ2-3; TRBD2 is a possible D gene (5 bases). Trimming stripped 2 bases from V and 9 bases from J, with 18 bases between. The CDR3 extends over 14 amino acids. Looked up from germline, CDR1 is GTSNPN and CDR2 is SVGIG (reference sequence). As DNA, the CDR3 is TGTGCCTGGAGTCCTCCTCCCCTAGGGAGAACGCAGTATTTT. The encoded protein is CAWSPPPLGRTQYF.

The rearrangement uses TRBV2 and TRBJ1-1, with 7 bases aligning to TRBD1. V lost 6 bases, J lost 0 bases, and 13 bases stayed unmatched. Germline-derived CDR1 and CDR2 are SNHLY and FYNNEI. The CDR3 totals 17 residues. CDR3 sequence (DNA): TGTGCCAGCAGAGAGCGCACAGGGGAAGTTGTGAACACTGAAGCTTTCTTT. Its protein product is CASRERTGEVVNTEAFF.

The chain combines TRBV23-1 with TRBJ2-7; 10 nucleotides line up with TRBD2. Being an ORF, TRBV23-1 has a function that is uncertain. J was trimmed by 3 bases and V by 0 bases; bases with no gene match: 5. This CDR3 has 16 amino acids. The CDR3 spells CASSQSPSGSRYEQYF. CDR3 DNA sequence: TGCGCCAGCAGTCAATCGCCTAGCGGGAGTCGCTACGAGCAGTACTTC.